The rows below give T cell receptor beta chains drawn from one sample of a study of cytomegalovirus exposure and HLA in healthy donors. Clones were read by immunoSEQ multiplex PCR, and TCRdb kept only the in-frame ones, dropping some. The sample carries about 170,000 clones, 85% recorded once. Sequenced sample: PBMCs. The origin of the receptors is a boy between 2 and 10 years old in good health and CMV-seronegative. Both conserved end residues are part of each CDR3. The D gene is left open where the match is weak. Clone size appears in some rows only: once, few, many, or a class for an expanded clone.

>-|TRBV11-2|-|TRBJ2-1
CASSLGGYNEQFF
TGTGCCAGCAGCTTAGGAGGCTACAATGAGCAGTTCTTC
>-|TRBV11-2|-|TRBJ2-1
CASSATQGGSYNEQFF
TGTGCCAGCAGCGCGACCCAGGGGGGTTCCTACAATGAGCAGTTCTTC
>-|TRBV5-1|-|TRBJ1-4
CASSLFQGTSTNEKLFF
TGCGCCAGCAGCTTGTTCCAGGGAACATCAACTAATGAAAAACTGTTTTTT
>-|TRBV28|-|TRBJ1-3
CASSLGGSGNTIYF
TGTGCCAGCAGTTTGGGGGGCTCTGGAAACACCATATATTTT
>-|TRBV28|TRBD1|TRBJ1-2
CAIRDRGTNYGYTF
TGTGCCATTAGAGACAGGGGCACTAACTATGGCTACACCTTC
>-|TRBV7-8|-|TRBJ1-1
CASSRGTEAFF
TGTGCCAGCAGCCGGGGGACTGAAGCTTTCTTT
>-|TRBV9|-|TRBJ1-3
CASSVSQGNTIYF
TGTGCCAGCAGCGTGAGTCAAGGAAACACCATATATTTT
>-|TRBV27|-|TRBJ2-1
CASSSLPGIHEQFF
TGTGCCAGCAGTTCCTTACCCGGTATCCATGAGCAGTTCTTC
>few|TRBV7-9|TRBD1|TRBJ2-7
CASSSAQGAAYEQYF
TGTGCCAGCAGCTCCGCCCAGGGGGCAGCCTACGAGCAGTACTTC
>-|TRBV30|-|TRBJ1-5
CAWSVTQLQPQHF
TGTGCCTGGAGTGTAACTCAATTGCAGCCCCAGCATTTT
>once|TRBV13|TRBD1|TRBJ2-1
CASSFPGQDFYNEQFF
TGTGCCAGCAGCTTCCCGGGACAGGACTTCTACAATGAGCAGTTCTTC
>-|TRBV6-5|-|TRBJ1-1
CASTSPGPLNTEAFF
TGTGCCAGCACCAGCCCAGGGCCCTTGAACACTGAAGCTTTCTTT